The rows below give T cell receptor beta chains drawn from one sample of a study of CD8 T cells in Susac syndrome. In TCRdb, the immunoSEQ multiplex PCR reads were re-called with MiXCR into one record per CDR3 protein. Here the sample spans approximately 200,000 distinct CDR3 sequences, 90% to 95% being singletons. The sample was CD4+ T cells from PBMCs. These receptors all stem from a human donor with multiple sclerosis. Each CDR3 is given with its conserved first and last residue. The D gene is left open where the match is weak. Rows give clone size only sometimes, using once, few, many, or a class for an expanded clone.

d_gene: TRBD1
abundance: .
j_gene: TRBJ1-1
v_gene: TRBV12-3/TRBV12-4
CDR3nt: TGTGCCAGCAGCCCCGCCCACAGGGGTAATGAAGCTTTCTTT
CDR3aa: CASSPAHRGNEAFF

d_gene: .
abundance: .
j_gene: TRBJ2-7
v_gene: TRBV6-6
CDR3nt: TGTGCCAGCAGTTTGACACCTCTCTACGAGCAGTACTTC
CDR3aa: CASSLTPLYEQYF

d_gene: .
abundance: .
j_gene: TRBJ1-2
v_gene: TRBV7-2
CDR3nt: TGTGCCAGCAGCCGGAATACGGGGCCGTCTAACTATGGCTACACCTTC
CDR3aa: CASSRNTGPSNYGYTF

d_gene: .
abundance: .
j_gene: TRBJ2-5
v_gene: TRBV6-2/TRBV6-3
CDR3nt: TGTGCCAGCAGTTACTCTTCCTTCCGGGAGACCCAGTACTTC
CDR3aa: CASSYSSFRETQYF

d_gene: TRBD2
abundance: .
j_gene: TRBJ2-1
v_gene: TRBV29-1
CDR3nt: TGCAGCGTGGTGGTGGGGCTAGCGGGTAACAATGAGCAGTTCTTC
CDR3aa: CSVVVGLAGNNEQFF

d_gene: TRBD1
abundance: .
j_gene: TRBJ1-1
v_gene: TRBV3-1
CDR3nt: TGTGCCAGCAGCCAGAACGGACAGGGGAACACTGAAGCTTTCTTT
CDR3aa: CASSQNGQGNTEAFF

d_gene: .
abundance: .
j_gene: TRBJ2-3
v_gene: TRBV6-5
CDR3nt: TGTGCCAGCAGCCCCGGGACTCTATACACAGATACGCAGTATTTT
CDR3aa: CASSPGTLYTDTQYF

d_gene: TRBD1
abundance: .
j_gene: TRBJ2-2
v_gene: TRBV30
CDR3nt: TGTGCCTGGAAAGGGGACAGATTGAGCGGGGAGCTGTTTTTT
CDR3aa: CAWKGDRLSGELFF

d_gene: .
abundance: .
j_gene: TRBJ1-5
v_gene: TRBV24-1
CDR3nt: TGTGCCACCAGTGAAGTGGGCGATAGTCAGCCCCAGCATTTT
CDR3aa: CATSEVGDSQPQHF

d_gene: .
abundance: once
j_gene: TRBJ1-6
v_gene: TRBV4-2
CDR3nt: TGTGCCAGCAGCCAAGACGCCAGGGGATGGTCCCTAAGCTCCTATAATTCACCCCTCCACTTT
CDR3aa: CASSQDARGWSLSSYNSPLHF

d_gene: .
abundance: .
j_gene: TRBJ2-3
v_gene: TRBV12-5
CDR3nt: TGTGCTAGTGGTTTGGACGCAGGGGTTTTAGATACGCAGTATTTT
CDR3aa: CASGLDAGVLDTQYF

d_gene: .
abundance: .
j_gene: TRBJ2-7
v_gene: TRBV18
CDR3nt: TGTGCCAGCTCGCTTACAGAGTTCTACGAGCAGTACTTC
CDR3aa: CASSLTEFYEQYF

d_gene: .
abundance: .
j_gene: TRBJ1-1
v_gene: TRBV29-1
CDR3nt: TGCAGCGTTGCAGAAAGGTTGACTGAAGCTTTCTTT
CDR3aa: CSVAERLTEAFF

d_gene: TRBD1
abundance: .
j_gene: TRBJ2-1
v_gene: TRBV6-1
CDR3nt: TGTGCCAGCAGTGTGGGGACAGCCGGGCATGAGCAGTTCTTC
CDR3aa: CASSVGTAGHEQFF

d_gene: .
abundance: once
j_gene: TRBJ2-7
v_gene: TRBV29-1
CDR3nt: TGCAGCGTTGTTCCGGCCGGCCCCCACGAGCAGTACTTC
CDR3aa: CSVVPAGPHEQYF

d_gene: .
abundance: .
j_gene: TRBJ2-7
v_gene: TRBV7-2
CDR3nt: TGTGCCAGCAGCTTAGCACAGAAGAACTACGAGCAGTACTTC
CDR3aa: CASSLAQKNYEQYF

d_gene: TRBD2
abundance: once
j_gene: TRBJ2-1
v_gene: TRBV29-1
CDR3nt: TGCAGCGTGCACCGAGGGACTAGCGGGGGAAACAATGAGCAGTTCTTC
CDR3aa: CSVHRGTSGGNNEQFF

d_gene: .
abundance: .
j_gene: TRBJ2-5
v_gene: TRBV5-1
CDR3nt: TGCGCCAGCATGTTCCAGGGCGCAGAGACCCAGTACTTC
CDR3aa: CASMFQGAETQYF

d_gene: TRBD2
abundance: .
j_gene: TRBJ2-5
v_gene: TRBV7-9
CDR3nt: TGTGCCAGCAGCTCTCGGACTAGCGGGGAGACCCAGTACTTC
CDR3aa: CASSSRTSGETQYF

d_gene: .
abundance: .
j_gene: TRBJ1-1
v_gene: TRBV27
CDR3nt: TGTGCCAGCAGTTTATCCCCCTCCGGGACCCAAAACACTGAAGCTTTCTTT
CDR3aa: CASSLSPSGTQNTEAFF

d_gene: TRBD2
abundance: .
j_gene: TRBJ2-3
v_gene: TRBV9
CDR3nt: TGTGCCAGCAACGGGGGGAGCACAGATACGCAGTATTTT
CDR3aa: CASNGGSTDTQYF

d_gene: TRBD1
abundance: .
j_gene: TRBJ1-1
v_gene: TRBV2
CDR3nt: TGTGCCAGCACCGGACAGGGGGGCACTGAAGCTTTCTTT
CDR3aa: CASTGQGGTEAFF

d_gene: .
abundance: .
j_gene: TRBJ2-7
v_gene: TRBV3-1
CDR3nt: TGTGCCAGCAGCCGGGGGGACAGCTACGAGCAGTACTTC
CDR3aa: CASSRGDSYEQYF

d_gene: .
abundance: .
j_gene: TRBJ1-2
v_gene: TRBV3-1
CDR3nt: TGTGCCAGCAGCCAAGTCATTTGGGGAACAGACGGCTACACCTTC
CDR3aa: CASSQVIWGTDGYTF

d_gene: .
abundance: .
j_gene: TRBJ1-2
v_gene: TRBV2
CDR3nt: TGTGCCAGCAGCTACGACAGCGCCATCAACGGCTACACCTTC
CDR3aa: CASSYDSAINGYTF

d_gene: .
abundance: .
j_gene: TRBJ2-5
v_gene: TRBV6-1
CDR3nt: TGTGCCAGCAAGGGCGGGGCTGCGGTAGAGACCCAGTACTTC
CDR3aa: CASKGGAAVETQYF

d_gene: .
abundance: .
j_gene: TRBJ2-7
v_gene: TRBV24-1
CDR3nt: TGTGCCACCAGTCCCGGAAGGAACGAGCAGTACTTC
CDR3aa: CATSPGRNEQYF

d_gene: TRBD1
abundance: once
j_gene: TRBJ1-4
v_gene: TRBV12-3/TRBV12-4
CDR3nt: TGTGCCAGCAGTCCGGGACAGGTTGGTGGAAAACTGTTTTTT
CDR3aa: CASSPGQVGGKLFF

d_gene: .
abundance: .
j_gene: TRBJ1-2
v_gene: TRBV7-9
CDR3nt: TGTGCCAGCAGCTTGCGTTATGGCTACACCTTC
CDR3aa: CASSLRYGYTF

d_gene: .
abundance: once
j_gene: TRBJ2-7
v_gene: TRBV29-1
CDR3nt: TGCAGCGTGTGCTACGAGCAGTACTTC
CDR3aa: CSVCYEQYF

d_gene: .
abundance: .
j_gene: TRBJ2-4
v_gene: TRBV14
CDR3nt: TGTGCCAGCAGCTCCAAACCGGGACAACAGTACTTC
CDR3aa: CASSSKPGQQYF

d_gene: TRBD2
abundance: .
j_gene: TRBJ2-3
v_gene: TRBV4-2
CDR3nt: TGTGCCAGCAGCCAGAAGGAAGCTAGCGGTAGCACAGATACGCAGTATTTT
CDR3aa: CASSQKEASGSTDTQYF

d_gene: TRBD2
abundance: .
j_gene: TRBJ2-7
v_gene: TRBV29-1
CDR3nt: TGCAGCGTTGGGGTGGGACTAGCGGGAGTTCAGAGGGAGCAGTACTTC
CDR3aa: CSVGVGLAGVQREQYF